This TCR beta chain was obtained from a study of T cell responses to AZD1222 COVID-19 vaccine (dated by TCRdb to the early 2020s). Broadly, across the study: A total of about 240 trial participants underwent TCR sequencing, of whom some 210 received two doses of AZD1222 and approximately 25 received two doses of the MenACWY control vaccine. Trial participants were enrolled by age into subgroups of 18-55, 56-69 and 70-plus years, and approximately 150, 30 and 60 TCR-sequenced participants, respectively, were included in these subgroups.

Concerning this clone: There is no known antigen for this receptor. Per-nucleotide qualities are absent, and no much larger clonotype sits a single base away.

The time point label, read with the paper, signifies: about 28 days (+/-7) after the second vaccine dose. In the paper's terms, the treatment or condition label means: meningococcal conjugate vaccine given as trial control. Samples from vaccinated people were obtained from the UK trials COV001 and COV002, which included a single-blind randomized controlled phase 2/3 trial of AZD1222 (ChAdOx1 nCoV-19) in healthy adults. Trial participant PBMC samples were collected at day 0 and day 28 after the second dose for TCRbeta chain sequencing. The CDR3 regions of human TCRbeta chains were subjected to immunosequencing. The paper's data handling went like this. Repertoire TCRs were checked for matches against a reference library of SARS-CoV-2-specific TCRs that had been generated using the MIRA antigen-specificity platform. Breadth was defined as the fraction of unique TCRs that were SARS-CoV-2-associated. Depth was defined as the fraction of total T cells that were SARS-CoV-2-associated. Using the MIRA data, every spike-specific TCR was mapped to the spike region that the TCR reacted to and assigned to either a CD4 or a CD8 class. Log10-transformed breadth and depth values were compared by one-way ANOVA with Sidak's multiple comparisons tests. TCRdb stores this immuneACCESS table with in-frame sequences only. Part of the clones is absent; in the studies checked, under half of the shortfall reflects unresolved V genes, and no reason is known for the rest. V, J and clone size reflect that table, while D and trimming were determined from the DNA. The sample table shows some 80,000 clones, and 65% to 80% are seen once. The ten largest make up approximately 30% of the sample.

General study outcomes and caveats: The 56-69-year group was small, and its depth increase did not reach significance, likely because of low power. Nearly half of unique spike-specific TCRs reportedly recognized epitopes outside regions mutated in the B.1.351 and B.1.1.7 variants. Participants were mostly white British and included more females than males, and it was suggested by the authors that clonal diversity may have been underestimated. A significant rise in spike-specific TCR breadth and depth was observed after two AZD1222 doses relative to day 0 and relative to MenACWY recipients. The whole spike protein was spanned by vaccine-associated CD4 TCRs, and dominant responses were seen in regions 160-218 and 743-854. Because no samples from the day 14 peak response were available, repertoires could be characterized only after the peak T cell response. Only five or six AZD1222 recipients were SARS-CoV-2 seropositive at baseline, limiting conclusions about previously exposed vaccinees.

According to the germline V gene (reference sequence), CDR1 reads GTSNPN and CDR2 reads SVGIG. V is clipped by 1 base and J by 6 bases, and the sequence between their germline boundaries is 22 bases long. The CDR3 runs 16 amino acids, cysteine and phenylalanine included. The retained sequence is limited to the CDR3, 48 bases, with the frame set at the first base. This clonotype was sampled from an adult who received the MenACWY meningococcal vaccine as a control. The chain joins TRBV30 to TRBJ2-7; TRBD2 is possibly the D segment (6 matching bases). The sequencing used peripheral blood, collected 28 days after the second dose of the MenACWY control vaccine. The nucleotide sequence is TGTGCCTGGAGTGCCGGCAGTGCCAGGGACTGGCGCGAGCAGTACTTC. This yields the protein CAWSAGSARDWREQYF.